This TCR beta chain was sequenced during a study of T-cell memory formation after mild COVID-19. General study points: Day 37-peaking second-wave clones had unconfirmed SARS-CoV-2 specificity. While clones contracting from day 15 to 85 were balanced between CD4 and CD8, later expanders leaned CD4+. The study found contracting CD4+ clones mainly in CM and EM and contracting CD8+ clones in EMRA.

5'RACE with constant-segment primers yielded barcoded, UMI-tagged TCR alpha and TCR beta cDNA libraries. Each CDR3 protein is one row after TCRdb ran MiXCR on the 5' RACE reads. The data contain about 320,000 distinct CDR3 sequences, roughly 13% of them singletons. Germline V gene lookup returns CDR1 MNHNY and CDR2 SVGAGI (reference sequence). J was trimmed by 2 bases and V by 0 bases; bases with no gene match: 4. This CDR3 has 16 residues. Of note for this clonotype: Its antigen is still unknown.

The specimen sequenced was PBMCs or a T cell subset sorted from them (not recorded which). V gene TRBV6-6 combines with J gene TRBJ2-1; TRBD2 matches 7 bases. The sequence was obtained from a man younger than 35 who had mild COVID-19 (a few samples of this study predate the infection). Cell type and time point are not known. The CDR3 sequence is CASSYSASGTYNEQFF. The CDR3 DNA reads as TGTGCCAGCAGTTACTCGGCTAGCGGAACCTACAATGAGCAGTTCTTC.